This TCR beta chain was retrieved from a study of cytomegalovirus exposure and HLA in healthy donors. Study-wide background: The 120 or so validation repertoires, a later analysis reported, used the same platform as the 666 first-cohort repertoires.

The 120-subject validation cohort, separate from the 666-subject first cohort, included the donors. Assay: immunoSEQ multiplex PCR; the TCRdb copy retains only in-frame clones and omits some. The sample consists of 90,000 to 150,000 clones, approximately 81% of them appearing once. On this clone: Its antigen is currently unknown.

The study's findings and limits: Three chains linked to CMV were shown in vitro to be specific for CMV antigens. Clusters of TCRs from the first cohort tended to co-occur in the 90 to 150 validation repertoires (as a later analysis found).

The sample consisted of PBMCs. This receptor was obtained from a woman under 40 in good health and CMV-seronegative.

This CDR3 is CASTSGFSYEQYF. DNA for the CDR3: TGTGCCAGCACATCAGGGTTCTCCTACGAGCAGTACTTC. The genes are TRBV5-8 and TRBJ2-7; TRBD1 is a possible D gene (5 bases). Germline V gene data show CDR1 as SGHTS and CDR2 as YDEGEE. Deletions cut 6 bases from V and 0 bases from J, with 10 bases between. The CDR3 length is 13 residues.